This is a list of T cell receptor beta chains from one sample in a study of T cells after yellow fever vaccination. From the 5' RACE reads, TCRdb called clonotypes with MiXCR, one entry per CDR3 protein. This table has some 400,000 distinct CDR3 sequences, 18% appearing once. The sample here was PBMCs, taken before the yellow fever booster vaccination. Every receptor here comes from a man younger than 30 who received the YFV17D yellow fever vaccine. CDR3s include the opening cysteine and the closing phenylalanine or tryptophan. A D gene is named only where the DNA matches it firmly. Expanded clones are given a class, and other clones once, few, many or no size at all.

size	D	J	V	CDR3	DNA
few	NA	TRBJ1-1	TRBV6-2/TRBV6-3	CASSYSSRGFHTEAFF	TGTGCCAGCAGTTACTCGAGTAGGGGGTTCCACACTGAAGCTTTCTTT
NA	NA	TRBJ1-5	TRBV29-1	CSVEVRGGAQHF	TGCAGCGTTGAAGTCCGGGGGGGAGCCCAGCATTTT
few	NA	TRBJ2-5	TRBV20-1	CSAGSQETQYF	TGCAGTGCCGGCTCACAAGAGACCCAGTACTTC
few	NA	TRBJ2-2	TRBV10-3	CAIRVGTEDGELFF	TGTGCCATCAGGGTCGGTACAGAAGACGGGGAGCTGTTTTTT
NA	NA	TRBJ2-7	TRBV6-2/TRBV6-3	CASNPGGSYYEQYF	TGTGCCAGCAACCCCGGGGGTTCGTACTACGAGCAGTACTTC
NA	NA	TRBJ1-2	TRBV5-4	CASSLGQNLYGYTF	TGTGCCAGCAGCCTAGGACAGAACCTCTATGGCTACACCTTC
NA	TRBD1	TRBJ2-1	TRBV11-2	CASSNVGTGSYNEQFF	TGTGCCAGCAGCAACGTTGGGACAGGATCCTACAATGAGCAGTTCTTC
many	NA	TRBJ2-3	TRBV5-1	CASSLAWGGDTQYF	TGCGCCAGCAGCTTGGCCTGGGGGGGCGATACGCAGTATTTT
NA	TRBD2	TRBJ2-1	TRBV10-3	CSISEVQRGSNEQFF	TGTTCCATCAGTGAAGTCCAGCGGGGCTCCAATGAGCAGTTCTTC
NA	NA	TRBJ1-5	TRBV6-2/TRBV6-3	CASSPDRPNQPQHF	TGTGCCAGCAGTCCTGACAGGCCGAATCAGCCCCAGCATTTT
few	NA	TRBJ2-1	TRBV4-3	CASSQDLVTEQFF	TGCGCCAGCAGCCAAGATCTAGTAACCGAGCAGTTCTTC
NA	TRBD2	TRBJ2-5	TRBV10-3	CAIGGGRDAQETQYF	TGTGCCATCGGAGGAGGGAGGGACGCCCAAGAGACCCAGTACTTC